A selection of T cell receptor beta chains follows, all from one sample in a study of blood T cell repertoires in COVID-19. TCRdb's copy holds only in-frame clones and misses some; the assay was immunoSEQ multiplex PCR. The sample records over 150,000 clones, about four fifths being singletons. The sequencing input was PBMCs or T cells enriched from blood (not recorded which). These receptors were taken from a man in his forties who had recovered from COVID-19. Each CDR3 is given with its conserved first and last residue. D genes are given only for firm matches. Part of the rows lack a size; the others show once, few, many or a class for expanded clones.

TRBV6-2/TRBV6-3	few	.	TRBJ1-5	CASSFTDAGQPQHF	TGTGCCAGCAGCTTCACGGATGCGGGTCAGCCCCAGCATTTT
TRBV7-2	.	.	TRBJ1-2	CASSLGSGYTF	TGTGCCAGCAGCTTAGGAAGCGGCTACACCTTC
TRBV9	once	TRBD1	TRBJ2-2	CASSVVGTGGFGELFF	TGTGCCAGCAGCGTAGTGGGGACAGGGGGATTCGGGGAGCTGTTTTTT
TRBV5-1	.	.	TRBJ1-5	CASSLYGNQPQHF	TGCGCCAGCAGCTTGTACGGGAATCAGCCCCAGCATTTT
TRBV14	.	.	TRBJ1-2	CASSQSRYGYTF	TGTGCCAGCAGCCAAAGTCGGTATGGCTACACCTTC
TRBV30	.	.	TRBJ1-2	CAWTGSAYGYTF	TGTGCCTGGACAGGCTCTGCCTATGGCTACACCTTC
TRBV7-9	.	TRBD1	TRBJ2-7	CASSGIRTGSGEQYF	TGTGCCAGCAGCGGGATTAGGACAGGTTCAGGCGAGCAGTACTTC
TRBV7-9	.	.	TRBJ1-4	CASSPQVTEKLFF	TGTGCCAGCAGCCCCCAGGTTACTGAAAAACTGTTTTTT
TRBV2	.	.	TRBJ1-2	CATNPFTGEGGYTF	TGTGCCACCAACCCCTTTACAGGTGAAGGTGGCTACACCTTC
TRBV5-4	.	TRBD2	TRBJ2-7	CASSLAGGSGYEQYF	TGTGCCAGCAGTTTAGCGGGAGGAAGTGGTTACGAGCAATACTTC
TRBV6-1	.	TRBD1	TRBJ1-1	CASSDRGPEAFF	TGTGCCAGCAGTGACAGGGGGCCTGAAGCTTTCTTT
TRBV4-3	.	.	TRBJ1-5	CASSQDGASSNQPQHF	TGCGCCAGCAGCCAAGATGGGGCCAGCAGCAATCAGCCCCAGCATTTT
TRBV20-1	.	TRBD1	TRBJ1-2	CSASQGAAYTF	TGCAGTGCTAGTCAGGGGGCGGCCTACACCTTC
TRBV15	.	TRBD1	TRBJ2-7	CATSNPGQGASYEQYF	TGTGCCACCAGCAACCCGGGACAGGGGGCGAGCTACGAGCAGTACTTC
TRBV9	.	.	TRBJ1-4	CASSVGLRNEKLFF	TGTGCCAGCAGCGTAGGTCTGAGGAATGAAAAACTGTTTTTT
TRBV11-2	.	TRBD1	TRBJ2-7	CASSFNRDRAYEQYF	TGTGCCAGCAGCTTTAACCGGGACAGGGCCTACGAGCAGTACTTC
TRBV28	.	TRBD1	TRBJ1-5	CASSVDRVGQPQHF	TGTGCCAGCAGTGTGGACAGGGTAGGTCAGCCCCAGCATTTT
TRBV27	.	TRBD1	TRBJ1-1	CASSLRQGSMNTEAFF	TGTGCCAGCAGTCTCAGACAGGGGAGCATGAACACTGAAGCTTTCTTT
TRBV2	.	.	TRBJ2-1	CASSGDSAGEQFF	TGTGCCAGCAGTGGGGATAGCGCTGGTGAGCAGTTCTTC
TRBV24-1	.	.	TRBJ2-5	CATSLGHRDRETQYF	TGTGCCACCAGCCTAGGACATCGAGATCGGGAGACCCAGTACTTC
TRBV20-1	.	.	TRBJ1-1	CSAPQNTEAFF	TGCAGTGCTCCACAGAACACTGAAGCTTTCTTT
TRBV30	.	.	TRBJ1-2	CAWSLAAGMGYTF	TGTGCCTGGAGTTTGGCGGCAGGGATGGGCTACACCTTC
TRBV27	few	TRBD1	TRBJ1-6	CASSRDRVDSPLHF	TGTGCCAGCAGTAGGGACAGGGTGGATTCACCCCTCCACTTT
TRBV7-9	.	TRBD1	TRBJ1-2	CASSTTGDDYGYTF	TGTGCCAGCAGCACGACAGGGGACGACTATGGCTACACCTTC
TRBV30	once	.	TRBJ1-1	CAWIQGSLEAFF	TGTGCCTGGATTCAGGGCAGCCTTGAAGCTTTCTTT
TRBV7-2	.	TRBD1	TRBJ1-2	CASSSYLTGDYGYTF	TGTGCCAGCAGCTCTTACCTTACAGGGGACTATGGCTACACCTTC
TRBV12-3/TRBV12-4	few	.	TRBJ1-3	CASRLGNTIYF	TGTGCCAGCAGACTGGGAAACACCATATATTTT
TRBV10-2	once	.	TRBJ2-7	CASSESRTGYEQYF	TGCGCCAGCAGTGAGTCCCGAACCGGGTACGAGCAGTACTTC
TRBV5-4	.	.	TRBJ2-2	CASSTQGSGELFF	TGTGCCAGCAGCACACAGGGTTCCGGGGAGCTGTTTTTT
TRBV4-2	.	TRBD2	TRBJ2-3	CASSQAFLSGNGPDTQYF	TGTGCCAGCAGCCAAGCCTTCTTGAGCGGGAATGGACCAGATACGCAGTATTTT
TRBV28	.	TRBD1	TRBJ1-2	CASSLAPDRAGYTF	TGTGCCAGCAGTTTGGCTCCGGACAGGGCTGGCTACACCTTC
TRBV5-1	.	TRBD1	TRBJ2-1	CASSLTGASGFEQFF	TGCGCCAGCAGCTTAACAGGGGCTTCTGGGTTCGAGCAGTTCTTC
TRBV7-2	.	.	TRBJ2-5	CASSLSRGLGLKETQYF	TGTGCCAGCAGCTTAAGCAGGGGCCTTGGTCTCAAAGAGACCCAGTACTTC
TRBV7-8	.	TRBD2	TRBJ2-2	CASSFRVGGWTGELFF	TGTGCCAGCAGCTTCCGGGTCGGGGGGTGGACCGGGGAGCTGTTTTTT
TRBV19	.	TRBD2	TRBJ2-7	CASSQSTSDFSYEQYF	TGTGCCAGTAGCCAATCTACTAGCGACTTCTCCTACGAGCAGTACTTC
TRBV19	.	TRBD2	TRBJ2-2	CASSVRTSTNTGELFF	TGTGCCAGTAGTGTCCGGACTAGTACGAACACCGGGGAGCTGTTTTTT
TRBV12-5	.	TRBD1	TRBJ2-7	CAGRGQDSSYEQYF	TGTGCTGGCAGGGGGCAGGACAGCTCCTACGAGCAGTACTTC
TRBV5-6	.	TRBD2	TRBJ2-1	CASSITSGSGDEQFF	TGTGCCAGCAGCATTACTAGCGGGAGCGGCGATGAGCAGTTCTTC
TRBV7-9	.	TRBD2	TRBJ2-1	CASTSGRSMDEQFF	TGTGCCTCGACTAGCGGGAGGTCTATGGATGAGCAGTTCTTC
TRBV30	.	TRBD1	TRBJ2-5	CAWTYQGARETQYF	TGTGCCTGGACCTATCAGGGGGCTCGGGAGACCCAGTACTTC
TRBV6-2/TRBV6-3	.	TRBD1	TRBJ2-1	CASSYSGQGAYNEQFF	TGTGCCAGCAGTTACTCGGGACAGGGTGCGTACAATGAGCAGTTCTTC
TRBV6-5	many	.	TRBJ1-1	CASIKRGMNTEAFF	TGTGCCAGCATTAAGAGGGGGATGAACACTGAAGCTTTCTTT
TRBV6-1	few	.	TRBJ1-4	CASSEEITDNEKLFF	TGTGCCAGCAGTGAAGAGATAACAGATAATGAAAAACTGTTTTTT
TRBV11-3	.	TRBD2	TRBJ2-3	CASSASAGVPPDTQYF	TGTGCCAGCAGCGCCTCGGCGGGGGTTCCTCCAGATACGCAGTATTTT
TRBV7-9	.	TRBD2	TRBJ2-1	CASRRTSGTYNEQFF	TGTGCCAGCAGAAGGACTAGCGGGACTTACAATGAGCAGTTCTTC
TRBV5-1	.	TRBD1	TRBJ2-2	CASSLATQGASTGELFF	TGCGCCAGCAGCTTGGCCACACAGGGGGCTTCCACCGGGGAGCTGTTTTTT
TRBV11-3	once	.	TRBJ1-1	CASSLSLNTEAFF	TGTGCCAGCAGCTTATCTTTGAACACTGAAGCTTTCTTT
TRBV12-3/TRBV12-4	.	TRBD1	TRBJ2-7	CASSFQGAGEQYF	TGTGCCAGCAGTTTTCAGGGGGCCGGCGAGCAGTACTTC